These 15 T cell receptor beta chains originate from one sample sequenced in a study of blood T cell repertoires in COVID-19 (dated by TCRdb to 2018 to 2020). To prepare the library, the immunoSEQ multiplex PCR assay was applied. This immuneACCESS table, as held by TCRdb, lists in-frame sequences with V and J called but not all clones. Of the missing ones, under half trace to an unresolved V gene in checked studies; the others have no known cause. The sample table lists around 190,000 clones, more than 85% of them with a count of one. 20% to 25% of the sample rests with the top ten. Sample: PBMCs or T cells enriched from blood (not recorded which). These receptors originate from a woman aged 40 to 49 in a cohort exposed to, infected with or recovered from COVID-19 (not recorded which).

This clone appeared a single time. The chain carries TRBV27 and TRBJ2-3, with 8 bases matching TRBD1. The J segment lost 5 bases and the V segment lost 5 bases, leaving 3 bases of the junction unmatched. CDR3 length: 13 amino acids. Germline V gene lookup returns CDR1 MNHEY and CDR2 SMNVEV (reference sequence). The CDR3 nucleotides read TGTGCCAGCAGTCTTGACAGGGGAGATACGCAGTATTTT. It yields the protein CASSLDRGDTQYF.

The chain joins TRBV5-1 to TRBJ1-1; tentatively, D is TRBD1 (5 bases). The germline V gene has CDR1 SGHRS and CDR2 YFSETQ. V dropped 2 bases and J dropped 0 bases, with 14 bases sitting between them. This CDR3 contains 16 residues. CDR3 loop: CASSFQTASMNTEAFF. As DNA, the CDR3 is TGCGCCAGCAGCTTCCAGACAGCCAGTATGAACACTGAAGCTTTCTTT.

The chain links TRBV6-5 to TRBJ1-1, with 8 bases fitting TRBD1. The CDR3 totals 14 residues. Losses at the gene ends were 6 bases for V and 1 base for J; bases not matched to a gene: 4. CDR1 and CDR2 (germline): MNHEY, SVGAGI. DNA of the CDR3: TGTGCCAGCAGAATGGGACAGGCGAACACTGAAGCTTTCTTT. Protein: CASRMGQANTEAFF.

In this sample, this clone turned up a few times. The chain joins TRBV6-5 to TRBJ2-5, with TRBD2 matching 8 bases. J lost 5 bases, V lost 7 bases, and 9 bases had no gene match. Germline V gene lookup returns CDR1 MNHEY and CDR2 SVGAGI. The CDR3 consists of 14 residues. The CDR3 loop is CASIEGLAYETQYF. DNA of the CDR3: TGTGCCAGCATCGAAGGACTAGCCTATGAGACCCAGTACTTC.

This clone was counted between two and nine times. The chain couples TRBV9 to TRBJ2-3, with a possible D match to TRBD2 (5 bases). The CDR3 has 13 residues. CDR1 and CDR2 (germline): SGDLS, YYNGEE. Trimming removed 4 bases from V and 4 bases from J, with 10 bases in between. The DNA for the CDR3 is TGTGCCAGCAGCCGGAGCGGATCAGATACGCAGTATTTT. It codes for CASSRSGSDTQYF.

The chain is built from TRBV5-4 and TRBJ2-4, with a possible D match to TRBD1 (6 bases). The germline gives CDR1 SGHNT, CDR2 YYREEE (reference sequence). The CDR3 covers 14 residues. Trimming pared 2 bases from V and 5 bases from J, leaving 11 bases between. CDR3 nucleotide sequence: TGTGCCAGCAGCTTCGGACAGAGGGAAAACATTCAGTACTTC. Protein sequence: CASSFGQRENIQYF.

This chain uses TRBV7-2 with TRBJ2-1; tentative D call: TRBD1 (5 bases). This CDR3 spans 14 amino acids. Deletions cut 5 bases from V and 0 bases from J, with 8 bases between. Germline V CDR1 and CDR2: SGHTA, FQGNSA. CDR3 sequence reads: CASSHGASYNEQFF. For the CDR3, the DNA is TGTGCCAGCAGCCATGGGGCCTCCTACAATGAGCAGTTCTTC.

This chain connects TRBV4-2 to TRBJ2-2; 10 bases agree with TRBD2. V was clipped by 0 bases and J by 4 bases; unmatched bases: 2. CDR1 is LGHNA and CDR2 is YNFKEQ in the germline V gene. This CDR3 region has 16 residues. CDR3 loop: CASSQELAGTTGELFF. DNA of the CDR3: TGTGCCAGCAGCCAAGAACTAGCGGGGACCACCGGGGAGCTGTTTTTT.

V and J are TRBV4-1 and TRBJ1-5; D not resolved. Trimming shortened V by 0 bases and J by 5 bases, and 17 bases separated the two germline ends. CDR1 and CDR2 (germline): MGHRA, YSYEKL. The CDR3 extends over 17 amino acids. CDR3 bases: TGCGCCAGCAGCCAAGATCGAGTAGAGCCCAACCATCAGCCCCAGCATTTT. This translates into CASSQDRVEPNHQPQHF.

The chain employs TRBV5-1 and TRBJ1-1; tentative D call: TRBD1 (6 bases). The ends were cut back, 4 bases at V and 4 bases at J, with 17 bases in the middle. Germline values: CDR1 SGHRS, CDR2 YFSETQ. This CDR3 is built from 15 residues. DNA of the CDR3: TGCGCCAGCAGCCCGGGGGGCAGGGTGGGCACTGAAGCTTTCTTT. It codes for CASSPGGRVGTEAFF. The whole variable domain, filled in from reference TRBV5-1 and TRBJ1-1, reads KAGVTQTPRYLIKTRGQQVTLSCSPISGHRSVSWYQQTPGQGLQFLFEYFSETQRNKGNFPGRFSGRQFSNSRSEMNVSTLELGDSALYLCASSPGGRVGTEAFFGQGTRLTVV.

This clone was seen once. V usage is TRBV28 and J usage is TRBJ2-5; the match to TRBD2 covers 9 bases. This CDR3 is built from 15 residues. Germline trimming cut 5 bases from V and 4 bases from J; bases unmatched to any gene: 8. Germline CDR1 MDHEN, CDR2 SYDVKM. CDR3 DNA: TGTGCCAGCAGTCTAAGACTAGCGGAGTTAGAGACCCAGTACTTC. Protein product: CASSLRLAELETQYF.

This sequence joins TRBV2 and TRBJ2-7, with a weak D call TRBD2 (6 bases). This CDR3 has 14 amino acids. Germline CDR1 reads SNHLY; CDR2 reads FYNNEI. The germline V and J ends were trimmed by 7 bases and 2 bases, with 15 bases remaining between them. CDR3 residues: CASTGEERPYEQYF. The CDR3 coding sequence is TGTGCCAGCACCGGGGAGGAGAGACCCTACGAGCAGTACTTC.

The CDR3 DNA reads TGTGCCAGCAGCTCTAGTTTCTTAGATACGCAGTATTTT. Translation gives CASSSSFLDTQYF. V usage is TRBV7-8 and J usage is TRBJ2-3; D ambiguous. V dropped 4 bases and J dropped 5 bases, with 10 bases sitting between them. This CDR3 has 13 residues. In germline, CDR1 is SGHVS, CDR2 FQNEAQ.

The chain uses TRBV4-1 and TRBJ2-7, with D possibly TRBD1 on 6 matching bases. The CDR3 length is 15 residues. Germline-derived CDR1 and CDR2 are MGHRA and YSYEKL. The V gene lost 4 bases and the J gene lost 2 bases, with 15 bases spanning the gap. CDR3 protein: CASSPTSEGAYEQYF. CDR3 in DNA: TGCGCCAGCAGCCCCACGTCAGAGGGGGCCTACGAGCAGTACTTC.

The genes are TRBV18 and TRBJ1-2, with 11 bases that match TRBD1. J was trimmed by 2 bases and V by 5 bases; bases with no gene match: 13. The germline V gene has CDR1 KGHSH and CDR2 LQKENI. CDR3 length equals 18 residues. The CDR3 sequence: CASSSRDRGNSYNYGYTF. Written as DNA, the CDR3 is TGTGCCAGCTCATCCCGGGACAGGGGGAATTCGTACAACTATGGCTACACCTTC.